Described below is a single T cell receptor (beta chain) sequence and its context. This same CDR3 is encoded by further DNA sequences in the sample. This sample is drawn from a study of control samples from healthy donors and cancer patients. Some clones are missing from TCRdb's copy, which holds only in-frame ones; the method was immunoSEQ multiplex PCR. The data show 95,000 to 150,000 clones, roughly nine tenths seen once. The sample comprised blood. The clonotype comes from a woman between 18 and 30 years old in good health.

CDR3 amino acids: CASSSSNEQFF. The CDR3 DNA reads TGTGCCAGCAGTTCAAGCAATGAGCAGTTCTTC. This chain uses TRBV27 with TRBJ2-1; no clear D gene. Germline CDR1 and CDR2: MNHEY and SMNVEV (reference sequence). The CDR3 totals 11 residues. The V end was cut by 4 bases, the J end by 6 bases, with 4 bases between.